This paragraph covers one T cell receptor (beta chain) sequence. The source of the sample is a study of T cell changes during pregnancy in multiple sclerosis. V shed 3 bases and J 1 base; nucleotides not matched to a gene: 0. This CDR3 spans 14 amino acids. Germline values: CDR1 MRHNA, CDR2 SNTAGT. TCRdb's table, derived via immunoSEQ multiplex PCR, lists solely in-frame clones and lacks some. This sample has fewer than 60,000 clones, with just over 90% found just once. The V gene is TRBV6-4, the J gene TRBJ2-3, with TRBD2 identical over 8 bases. The material was peripheral blood, obtained in the second trimester of pregnancy. This sequence originates from a female donor with multiple sclerosis, enrolled in a pregnancy study. Here the CDR3 reads CASSERGGTDTQYF. CDR3 sequence (DNA): TGTGCCAGCAGTGAGCGGGGGGGCACAGATACGCAGTATTTT.